This T cell receptor beta chain emerged from a study of Graves' ophthalmopathy and Graves' hyperthyroidism. General study results and limits: Also, most clonotypes expanded in the thyroid above 0.001 frequency appeared in blood.

This clonotype was counted a few times. The target antigen is unknown. CDR1 is LGHNA, CDR2 YSLEER, per germline. Trimming cost V 1 base and J 0 bases, with 12 bases left between them. CDR3 size: 16 residues. CDR3 regions of TCR beta were amplified from RNA transcripts. An opening RT-PCR round employed HTBI primers and preceded a second-round multiplex PCR. TCRdb passed the multiplex PCR reads through MiXCR, listing each CDR3 protein once. The sample carries over a million distinct CDR3 sequences, approximately 35% recorded once. This rearrangement joins TRBV4-3 to TRBJ1-1; no reliable D call. The clonotype was recovered from an adult man with Graves' hyperthyroidism. The sequencing input was peripheral blood or thyroid tissue (not recorded which). This CDR3 reads CASSQVLSSLNTEAFF. Here the CDR3 DNA reads TGCGCCAGCAGCCAAGTTCTATCGTCCCTGAACACTGAAGCTTTCTTT.